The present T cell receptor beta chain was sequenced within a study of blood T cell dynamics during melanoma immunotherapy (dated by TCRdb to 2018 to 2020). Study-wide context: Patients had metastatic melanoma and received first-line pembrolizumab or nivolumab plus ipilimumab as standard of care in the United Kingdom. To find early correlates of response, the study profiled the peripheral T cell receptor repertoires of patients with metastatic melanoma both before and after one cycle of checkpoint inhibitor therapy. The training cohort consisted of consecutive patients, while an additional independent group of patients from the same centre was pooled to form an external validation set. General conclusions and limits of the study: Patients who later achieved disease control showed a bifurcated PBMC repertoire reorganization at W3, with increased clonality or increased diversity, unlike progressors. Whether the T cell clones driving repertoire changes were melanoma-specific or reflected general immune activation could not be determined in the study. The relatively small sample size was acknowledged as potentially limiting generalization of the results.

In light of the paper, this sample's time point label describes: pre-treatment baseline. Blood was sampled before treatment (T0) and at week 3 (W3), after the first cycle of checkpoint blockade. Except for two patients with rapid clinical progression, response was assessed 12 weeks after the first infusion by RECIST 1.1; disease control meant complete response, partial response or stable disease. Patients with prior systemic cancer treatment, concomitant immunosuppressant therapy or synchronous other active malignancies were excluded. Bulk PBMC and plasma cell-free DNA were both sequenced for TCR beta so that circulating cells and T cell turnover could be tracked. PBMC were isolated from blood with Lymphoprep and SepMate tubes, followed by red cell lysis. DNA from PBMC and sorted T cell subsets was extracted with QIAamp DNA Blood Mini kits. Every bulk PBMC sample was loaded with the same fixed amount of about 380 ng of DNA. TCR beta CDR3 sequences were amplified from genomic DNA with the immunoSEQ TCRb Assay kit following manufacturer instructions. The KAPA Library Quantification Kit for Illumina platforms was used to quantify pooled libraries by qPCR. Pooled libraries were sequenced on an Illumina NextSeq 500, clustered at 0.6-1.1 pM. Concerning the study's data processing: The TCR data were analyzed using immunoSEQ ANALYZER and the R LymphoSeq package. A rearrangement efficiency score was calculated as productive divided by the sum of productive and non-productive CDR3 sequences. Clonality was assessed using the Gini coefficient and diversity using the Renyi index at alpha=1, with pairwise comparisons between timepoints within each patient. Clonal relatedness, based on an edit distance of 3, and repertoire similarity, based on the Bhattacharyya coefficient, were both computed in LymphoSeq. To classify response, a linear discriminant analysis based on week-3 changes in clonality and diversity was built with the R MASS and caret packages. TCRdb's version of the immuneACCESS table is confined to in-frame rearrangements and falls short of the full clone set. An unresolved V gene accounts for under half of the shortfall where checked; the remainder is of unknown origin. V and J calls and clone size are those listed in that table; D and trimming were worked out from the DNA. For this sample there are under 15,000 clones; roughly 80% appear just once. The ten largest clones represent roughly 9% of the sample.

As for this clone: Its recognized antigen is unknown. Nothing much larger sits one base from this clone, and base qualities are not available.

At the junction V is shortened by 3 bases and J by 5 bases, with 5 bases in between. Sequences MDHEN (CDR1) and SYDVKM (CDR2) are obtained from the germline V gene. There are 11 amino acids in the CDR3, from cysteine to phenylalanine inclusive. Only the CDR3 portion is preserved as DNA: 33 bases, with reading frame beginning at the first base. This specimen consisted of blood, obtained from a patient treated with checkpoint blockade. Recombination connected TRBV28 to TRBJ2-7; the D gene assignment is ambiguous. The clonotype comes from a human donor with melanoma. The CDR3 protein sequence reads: CASSFGDEQYF. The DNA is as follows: TGTGCCAGCAGTTTTGGAGACGAGCAGTACTTC. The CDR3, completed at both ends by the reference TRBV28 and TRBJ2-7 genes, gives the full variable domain DVKVTQSSRYLVKRTGEKVFLECVQDMDHENMFWYRQDPGLGLRLIYFSYDVKMKEKGDIPEGYSVSREKKERFSLILESASTNQTSMYLCASSFGDEQYFGPGTRLTVT.